Following are 20 T cell receptor beta chains from one sample sequenced in a study of early T cells in non-severe SARS-CoV-2 infection. Using its own MiXCR run on the 5' RACE reads, TCRdb lists one record per CDR3 protein. The table lists 80,000 or so distinct CDR3 sequences, 11% to 15% of them singletons. The sequencing sample was made of whole blood. These receptors all stem from an adult who was a healthcare worker with PCR-confirmed SARS-CoV-2 infection or an uninfected control (not recorded which).

The J gene is TRBJ1-2, the V gene TRBV12-3 or TRBV12-4; D unresolved. The CDR3 is 15 residues long. V lost 7 bases and J 8 bases, leaving 23 bases between the germline ends. The CDR3 is CASTSSSGISPGYTF. In nucleotides, the CDR3 is TGTGCCAGCACCAGTTCCTCGGGGATATCGCCCGGCTACACCTTC.

This clonotype appeared a few times. The rearrangement links TRBV19 to TRBJ2-7; 8 bases are shared with TRBD2. After removal of 6 bases from V and 2 bases from J, the junction contained 9 bases not matched to a gene. In germline, CDR1 is LNHDA, CDR2 SQIVND (reference sequence). The CDR3 totals 15 residues. CDR3 protein: CASSSEGLGPYEQYF. DNA of the CDR3: TGTGCCAGTAGCAGCGAGGGACTAGGTCCCTACGAGCAGTACTTC.

This clonotype was recorded at least ten times. The chain joins TRBV20-1 to TRBJ2-5, with D unclear. V lost 4 bases and J lost 4, with 10 bases in between. In germline, CDR1 is DFQATT, CDR2 SNEGSKA (reference sequence). The CDR3 loop spans 12 amino acids. CDR3 sequence: CSATEFGETQYF. Here the CDR3 DNA reads TGCAGTGCTACTGAATTCGGAGAGACCCAGTACTTC.

Ten or more counts support this clonotype. The chain employs TRBV6-1 and TRBJ1-2; D unclear. Deletions cut 3 bases from V and 4 bases from J, with 18 bases between. This CDR3 is 16 amino acids long. Germline CDR1 reads MNHNS; CDR2 reads SASEGT. The CDR3, as DNA: TGTGCCAGCAGTGATACGGGAGGTACAAGCTTCTATGGCTACACCTTC. It is translated as CASSDTGGTSFYGYTF.

The chain joins TRBV23-1 to TRBJ2-7; TRBD2 agrees at 13 bases. TRBV23-1 is reported as an ORF; its role is uncertain. This CDR3 spans 18 amino acids. V was pared by 0 bases and J by 6 bases, with 11 bases of the junction left unmatched. The CDR3 nucleotides are TGCGCCAGCAGTCAATCGCGACGGACTAGCGGGAGCCCGGGCGAGCAGTACTTC. Encoded protein: CASSQSRRTSGSPGEQYF.

In this sample, this clonotype turned up many times. The J gene is TRBJ2-5, the V gene TRBV28; D assignment may be TRBD1 or TRBD2 (6 bases each). This CDR3 comprises 16 residues. Germline assignment: CDR1 MDHEN and CDR2 SYDVKM. The V end was cut by 2 bases, the J end by 1 base, with 14 bases between. CDR3 nucleotide sequence: TGTGCCAGCAGTTTAGCTCGGGGGCGCATCCAAGAGACCCAGTACTTC. It encodes CASSLARGRIQETQYF.

The genes are TRBV29-1 and TRBJ1-1; D perhaps matches TRBD1 (5 bases). Germline CDR1 SQVTM, CDR2 ANQGSEA. The V end lost 7 bases, the J end lost 4 bases, and 10 bases lay between the germline ends. This CDR3 spans 11 amino acids. This CDR3 is CSATGGTEAFF. The CDR3 DNA sequence: TGCAGCGCCACCGGGGGCACTGAAGCTTTCTTT.

The genes are TRBV18 and TRBJ1-2; D gene uncertain. Germline V gene data show CDR1 as KGHSH and CDR2 as LQKENI. The CDR3 contains 14 residues. The V end was cut by 3 bases, the J end by 4 bases, with 12 bases between. CDR3 protein: CASSPSYQSYGYTF. CDR3 in DNA: TGTGCCAGCTCACCCAGCTATCAGTCCTATGGCTACACCTTC.

Details on this clonotype: A much more abundant neighbour one base away suggests this may be a read error. This chain uses TRBV2 with TRBJ2-2, with 8 bases that match TRBD1. The CDR3 covers 15 residues. CDR1 SNHLY and CDR2 FYNNEI come from the germline V gene. This CDR3 reads CASRLRTGITAELFF. The CDR3 DNA reads as TGTGCCAGCAGACTACGGACAGGGATAACCGCGGAGCTGTTTTTT. The whole variable domain, remainder taken from reference TRBV2 and TRBJ2-2, is EPEVTQTPSHQVTQMGQEVILRCVPISNHLYFYWYRQILGQKVEFLVSFYNNEISEKSEIFDDQFSVERPDGSNFTLKIRSTKLEDSAMYFCASRLRTGITAELFFGEGSRLTVL.

In its sample, this clonotype was seen a few times. The rearrangement uses TRBV29-1 and TRBJ1-2; 10 bases are a match to TRBD1. The CDR3 totals 15 residues. CDR1 is SQVTM and CDR2 is ANQGSEA in the germline V gene. V lost 3 bases and J lost 6; bases outside the gene matches: 10. CDR3 nucleotide sequence: TGCAGCGTTGAGACAGGGGGCTTATCACGGGATGGCTACACCTTC. Its protein product is CSVETGGLSRDGYTF.

The rearrangement joins TRBV6-5 to TRBJ2-1, with 12 bases that match TRBD2. The CDR3 is 15 residues long. The germline CDR1 and CDR2 sequences are MNHEY and SVGAGI. With 8 bases clipped from V and 6 bases from J, the junction kept 8 bases outside the gene matches. CDR3 sequence reads: CASASGRVMGNEQFF. CDR3 nucleotides: TGTGCCAGCGCTAGCGGGAGGGTAATGGGCAATGAGCAGTTCTTC.

This clonotype appeared a few times. The gene calls are TRBV12-3 or TRBV12-4 and TRBJ1-2; 7 bases agree with TRBD1. CDR3 length: 14 amino acids. V trimming: 5 bases; J trimming: 5 bases; junction bases outside the gene matches: 8. CDR3 region: CASSPTGTAYGYTF. CDR3 DNA sequence: TGTGCCAGCAGTCCAACCGGGACAGCATATGGCTACACCTTC.

The V gene is TRBV5-1, the J gene TRBJ1-1; the D is unclear. Trimming took off 2 bases at V and 3 bases at J, with 8 bases between the two ends. The CDR3 totals 13 residues. The germline gives CDR1 SGHRS, CDR2 YFSETQ. CDR3: CASSFWTDTEAFF. In DNA form, the CDR3 reads TGCGCCAGCAGCTTCTGGACGGACACTGAAGCTTTCTTT.

The sample holds many counts of this clonotype. V is TRBV7-9 and J is TRBJ2-7; unclear D gene. Per the germline V gene, CDR1 is SEHNR and CDR2 is FQNEAQ (reference sequence). The CDR3 is made up of 11 amino acids. Trimming took off 5 bases at V and 4 bases at J, with 6 bases between the two ends. DNA of the CDR3: TGTGCCAGCAGCCGTGAATACGAGCAGTACTTC. This gives the protein CASSREYEQYF.

Ten or more counts support this clonotype. The chain joins TRBV20-1 to TRBJ1-4, with D tentatively TRBD1 (6 bases). The germline V gene encodes CDR1 DFQATT and CDR2 SNEGSKA (reference sequence). V lost 4 bases to trimming and J lost 8 bases, with 32 bases between them. The CDR3 is made up of 19 amino acids. The CDR3 protein is CSAIPGHSGGSGIAEKLFF. The CDR3 DNA sequence: TGCAGTGCTATACCCGGGCATTCCGGGGGCTCAGGTATAGCGGAAAAACTGTTTTTT.

This clonotype is a singleton in its sample. The chain recombines TRBV28 with TRBJ2-7, with D tentatively TRBD2 (5 bases). Between the trimmed V and J ends, which lost 8 bases and 2 bases, there was a span of 13 bases. Per the germline V gene, CDR1 is MDHEN and CDR2 is SYDVKM. The length of the CDR3 is 13 residues. CDR3 sequence (DNA): TGTGCCAGCCGAGCGGCTAATCCCTACGAGCAGTACTTC. Its protein is CASRAANPYEQYF.

This clonotype has a handful of counts. CDR3 amino acids: CASRRLAGNTGELFF. The CDR3 nucleotides are TGTGCCAGCAGGAGACTAGCGGGGAACACCGGGGAGCTGTTTTTT. V and J are TRBV2 and TRBJ2-2; 10 bases agree with TRBD2. CDR1 and CDR2 from the germline V gene are SNHLY and FYNNEI. J lost 1 base, V lost 6 bases, and 2 bases had no gene match. The CDR3 extends over 15 amino acids.

This clonotype was seen ten or more times. The chain combines TRBV29-1 with TRBJ2-5; 7 bases are shared with TRBD2. After removal of 3 bases from V and 1 base from J, the junction contained 5 bases not matched to a gene. Germline CDR1 SQVTM, CDR2 ANQGSEA. The CDR3 is made up of 14 amino acids. The CDR3 protein is CSVDMRLAQETQYF. CDR3 sequence (DNA): TGCAGCGTTGACATGAGACTAGCCCAAGAGACCCAGTACTTC.

This clonotype came up many times. This rearrangement joins TRBV3-1 to TRBJ2-7; D is perhaps TRBD2 (6 bases). Per the germline V gene, CDR1 is LGHDT and CDR2 is YNNKEL (reference sequence). Trimming cost V 0 bases and J 4 bases, with 16 bases left between them. CDR3 length equals 16 residues. As DNA, the CDR3 is TGTGCCAGCAGCCAAGATCAAACTAGCAAACCATACGAGCAGTACTTC. As protein: CASSQDQTSKPYEQYF.

This clonotype was detected a few times. The chain is built from TRBV29-1 and TRBJ2-1; 8 bases line up with TRBD2. Germline CDR1 is SQVTM and CDR2 is ANQGSEA. The J segment lost 7 bases and the V segment lost 1 base, leaving 9 bases of the junction unmatched. This CDR3 has 15 residues. CDR3 sequence (DNA): TGCAGCGTTGAAGGATTTGGACTAGCTGCGAATGAGCAGTTCTTC. Amino acid sequence: CSVEGFGLAANEQFF.